This passage covers 2 T cell receptor beta chains from one sample sequenced in a study of immune evolution from preneoplasia to lung adenocarcinoma. Clones were read by immunoSEQ multiplex PCR, and TCRdb kept only the in-frame ones, dropping some. The data contain approximately 5,000 clones, around 90% of them singletons. Sample: FFPE invasive lung adenocarcinoma tissue. All receptors derive from a person aged 45 to 60 with lung adenocarcinoma.

This rearrangement joins TRBV7-9 to TRBJ1-1; D remains ambiguous. The CDR3 is 13 residues long. CDR1 is SEHNR, CDR2 FQNEAQ, per germline (reference sequence). Trimming took 5 bases from V and 1 from J, leaving 8 bases between them. CDR3 in DNA: TGTGCCAGCAGCCCCACAAGGAACACTGAAGCTTTCTTT. Its protein product is CASSPTRNTEAFF.

The J gene is TRBJ1-1, the V gene TRBV28; 8 bases are a match to TRBD1. The CDR3 is made up of 15 amino acids. Germline trimming cut 4 bases from V and 1 base from J; bases unmatched to any gene: 5. From germline, CDR1 is MDHEN and CDR2 SYDVKM. The CDR3 DNA is TGTGCCAGCAGTTCCCCCCAGGGGGCGAACACTGAAGCTTTCTTT. As protein: CASSSPQGANTEAFF.